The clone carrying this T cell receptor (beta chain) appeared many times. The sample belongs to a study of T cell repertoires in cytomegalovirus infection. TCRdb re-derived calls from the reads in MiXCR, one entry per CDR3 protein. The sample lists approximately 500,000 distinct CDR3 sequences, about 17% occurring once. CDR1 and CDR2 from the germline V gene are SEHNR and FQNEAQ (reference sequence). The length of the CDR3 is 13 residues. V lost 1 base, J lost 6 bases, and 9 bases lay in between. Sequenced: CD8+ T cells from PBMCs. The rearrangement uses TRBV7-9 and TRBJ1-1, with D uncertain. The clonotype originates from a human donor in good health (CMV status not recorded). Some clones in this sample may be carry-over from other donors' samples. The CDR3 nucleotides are TGTGCCAGCAGCTTAGTGGCAGTCCCTGAAGCTTTCTTT. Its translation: CASSLVAVPEAFF. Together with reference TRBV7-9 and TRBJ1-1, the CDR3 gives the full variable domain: DTGVSQNPRHKITKRGQNVTFRCDPISEHNRLYWYRQTLGQGPEFLTYFQNEAQLEKSRLLSDRFSAERPKGSFSTLEIQRTEQGDSAMYLCASSLVAVPEAFFGQGTRLTVV.